Each of the 22 T cell receptor beta chains below was sequenced from the same sample in a study of blood T cell repertoires in COVID-19. Only in-frame clones appear in the TCRdb table, and some are missing; sequencing was by immunoSEQ multiplex PCR. This table has around 450,000 clones, around 89% appearing once. The source material was peripheral blood. These TCRs come from a woman aged 25-40 years with acute or convalescent COVID-19.

The V call is TRBV29-1, the J call TRBJ1-1; weak D call: TRBD1 (6 bases). The CDR3 has 14 amino acids. V lost 6 bases, J lost 1 base, and 15 bases lay in between. The germline V gene has CDR1 SQVTM and CDR2 ANQGSEA. Here the CDR3 DNA reads TGCAGCGTCATCAGAATCAGGGGGAACACTGAAGCTTTCTTT. It yields the protein CSVIRIRGNTEAFF.

The rearrangement links TRBV10-1 to TRBJ2-5, with a possible D match to TRBD1 (5 bases). V lost 3 bases and J 5 bases, leaving 10 bases between the germline ends. There are 13 residues in the CDR3. The germline V gene encodes CDR1 WNHNN and CDR2 SYGVQD (reference sequence). The CDR3 is CASSDVSGETQYF. For the CDR3, the DNA is TGCGCCAGCAGTGATGTATCAGGGGAGACCCAGTACTTC.

The chain uses TRBV10-1 and TRBJ1-1; D possibly corresponds to TRBD1 (6 bases). V lost 3 bases, J lost 1 base, and 9 bases lay in between. The germline V gene encodes CDR1 WNHNN and CDR2 SYGVQD (reference sequence). The CDR3 covers 14 residues. The CDR3 DNA sequence: TGCGCCAGCAGTGACCAGACAGGGAACACTGAAGCTTTCTTT. Its translation is CASSDQTGNTEAFF.

The rearrangement links TRBV19 to TRBJ2-3; 7 bases line up with TRBD1. This CDR3 comprises 14 residues. The ends lost 3 bases at V and 4 bases at J; junction bases unmatched: 4. CDR1 and CDR2 (germline): LNHDA, SQIVND (reference sequence). The CDR3 DNA reads TGTGCCAGTAGTATTGAGGGGGCGGCAGATACGCAGTATTTT. Protein: CASSIEGAADTQYF.

This chain links TRBV3-1 (or the pseudogene TRBV3-2) with TRBJ2-3; D might be TRBD2 (7 bases). Trimming shortened V by 3 bases and J by 1 base, and 11 bases separated the two germline ends. The CDR3 covers 15 residues. Per germline, CDR1 LGHDT and CDR2 YNNKEL (reference sequence). This chain's CDR3 is CASSHVGGGTDTQYF. CDR3 in DNA: TGTGCCAGCAGCCATGTAGGGGGGGGCACAGATACGCAGTATTTT.

The V gene is TRBV19, the J gene TRBJ1-1; a possible D gene is TRBD1 (5 bases). Looked up from germline, CDR1 is LNHDA and CDR2 is SQIVND (reference sequence). Trimming shortened V by 5 bases and J by 2 bases, and 24 bases separated the two germline ends. CDR3 length: 18 residues. CDR3 loop: CASSYRGTLMGLNTEAFF. The CDR3 DNA reads TGTGCCAGTAGTTATCGGGGGACCCTTATGGGACTAAACACTGAAGCTTTCTTT.

V gene TRBV29-1 combines with J gene TRBJ2-3, with D tentatively TRBD2 (6 bases). V was trimmed by 3 bases and J by 3 bases, leaving 16 bases between them. The CDR3 runs to 15 residues. Germline assignment: CDR1 SQVTM and CDR2 ANQGSEA. This chain's CDR3 is CSVDMPGLRTDTQYF. The CDR3 DNA follows: TGCAGCGTTGATATGCCGGGACTGAGGACAGATACGCAGTATTTT.

This clone was counted a few times. V and J are TRBV18 and TRBJ2-1; D possibly corresponds to TRBD1 (5 bases). CDR3 length equals 15 residues. Germline V CDR1 and CDR2: KGHSH, LQKENI. Between the trimmed V and J ends, which lost 4 bases and 1 base, there was a span of 11 bases. In DNA form, the CDR3 reads TGTGCCAGCTCACGACAGTTCGGGTCCTACAATGAGCAGTTCTTC. Its protein is CASSRQFGSYNEQFF. Filled out from reference TRBV18 and TRBJ2-1, the complete variable domain reads NAGVMQNPRHLVRRRGQEARLRCSPMKGHSHVYWYRQLPEEGLKFMVYLQKENIIDESGMPKERFSAEFPKEGPSILRIQQVVRGDSAAYFCASSRQFGSYNEQFFGPGTRLTVL.

This rearrangement joins TRBV27 to TRBJ2-7, with 7 bases matching TRBD1. Germline CDR1 and CDR2: MNHEY and SMNVEV (reference sequence). The CDR3 runs to 14 residues. The V and J ends lost 5 bases and 2 bases, in that order; junction bases with no gene match: 6. The CDR3 protein is CASSKRGLTYEQYF. DNA of the CDR3: TGTGCCAGCAGTAAGAGGGGGCTCACCTACGAGCAGTACTTC.

V is TRBV29-1 and J is TRBJ1-5, with a possible D match to TRBD1 (6 bases). This CDR3 has 14 amino acids. V lost 7 bases and J 3 bases, leaving 16 bases between the germline ends. The V gene's germline CDR1 is SQVTM and CDR2 ANQGSEA. The CDR3 here is CSAIEGDPNQPQHF. The CDR3 DNA reads as TGCAGCGCCATCGAGGGGGATCCCAATCAGCCCCAGCATTTT.

This clone was detected only once. V and J are TRBV27 and TRBJ1-6; 8 nucleotides align to TRBD1. Germline CDR1 is MNHEY and CDR2 is SMNVEV (reference sequence). The CDR3 is 17 amino acids. Trimming at V came to 3 bases and at J to 0 bases, leaving 4 bases not matched to a gene. CDR3 protein: CASSFRDRSSYNSPLHF. The CDR3 region has the DNA TGTGCCAGCAGTTTCAGGGACAGGAGCTCCTATAATTCACCCCTCCACTTT.

This chain connects TRBV28 to TRBJ1-2, with 7 nucleotides matching TRBD1. The V gene end was trimmed by 5 bases and the J gene end by 7 bases; junction bases not matched to a gene: 7. Germline V CDR1 and CDR2: MDHEN, SYDVKM. The CDR3 runs to 13 residues. The CDR3 loop reads CASSVQGYGGYTF. CDR3 bases: TGTGCCAGCAGTGTACAGGGGTATGGTGGCTACACCTTC.

As for this clone: One end of the junction fails to match germline, which may point to a read error. V gene TRBV28 combines with J gene TRBJ2-7; D perhaps matches TRBD2 (5 bases). CDR3 size: 13 residues. The germline gives CDR1 MDHEN, CDR2 SYDVKM. The CDR3 coding sequence is TGTGCCAGCAGTTTAACGGGGAATTCCGAGCAGTGCTTC. It codes for CASSLTGNSEQCF.

This chain connects TRBV7-9 to TRBJ2-7, with D unclear. In germline, CDR1 is SEHNR, CDR2 FQNEAQ (reference sequence). Trimming left V 5 bases short and J 1 base short, with 3 bases between. This CDR3 comprises 11 residues. CDR3: CASSTSYEQYF. CDR3 sequence (DNA): TGTGCCAGCAGCACATCCTACGAGCAGTACTTC. Combining the CDR3 with reference TRBV7-9 and TRBJ2-7 gives the whole variable domain DTGVSQNPRHKITKRGQNVTFRCDPISEHNRLYWYRQTLGQGPEFLTYFQNEAQLEKSRLLSDRFSAERPKGSFSTLEIQRTEQGDSAMYLCASSTSYEQYFGPGTRLTVT.

The sample holds one count of this clone. The chain links TRBV3-1 (or the pseudogene TRBV3-2) to TRBJ2-5; 10 bases align to TRBD2. The V gene's germline CDR1 is LGHDT and CDR2 YNNKEL (reference sequence). The CDR3 totals 15 residues. V dropped 6 bases and J dropped 0; count of bases not matched to a gene: 4. CDR3 bases: TGTGCCAGCAGTATAGCGGGGGGAGACCAAGAGACCCAGTACTTC. The encoded protein is CASSIAGGDQETQYF.

The rearrangement joins TRBV21-1 to TRBJ1-5; the table calls TRBD1, which could not be checked here. TRBV21-1 is a documented pseudogene. This CDR3 has 17 amino acids. CDR3 amino acids: CASSNPGTLHSNQPQHF. CDR3 DNA sequence: TGTGCCAGCAGCAACCCCGGGACACTCCATAGCAATCAGCCCCAGCATTTT.

The chain links TRBV13 to TRBJ2-6, with D hard to call. The CDR3 runs to 13 residues. Germline assignment: CDR1 PRHDT and CDR2 FYEKMQ (reference sequence). V was cut by 5 bases and J by 0 bases, with 2 bases left in between. This CDR3 reads CASSRSGANVLTF. As DNA, the CDR3 is TGTGCCAGCAGCCGCTCTGGGGCCAACGTCCTGACTTTC.

The rearrangement joins TRBV9 to TRBJ2-5; 9 nucleotides line up with TRBD2. This CDR3 spans 14 amino acids. Germline CDR1 reads SGDLS; CDR2 reads YYNGEE. Losses at the gene ends were 2 bases for V and 5 bases for J; bases not matched to a gene: 4. Here the CDR3 DNA reads TGTGCCAGCAGCGTTACTAGCGGGTTCGAGACCCAGTACTTC. Its translation: CASSVTSGFETQYF.

The chain combines TRBV2 with TRBJ1-1; D not certain. The CDR3 runs to 15 residues. With 2 bases removed from V and 0 bases from J, the gap between germline ends came to 10 bases. Germline assignment: CDR1 SNHLY and CDR2 FYNNEI. The CDR3 nucleotides are TGTGCCAGCAGTGAAAAGCTCAGGCTGAACACTGAAGCTTTCTTT. It translates to CASSEKLRLNTEAFF.

V usage is TRBV10-3 and J usage is TRBJ2-5; weak D call: TRBD1 (5 bases). V was cut by 2 bases and J by 1 base, with 8 bases left in between. CDR3 length equals 14 residues. The germline CDR1 and CDR2 sequences are ENHRY and SYGVKD. The CDR3: CAISEIGAQETQYF. In nucleotides, the CDR3 is TGTGCCATCAGTGAGATAGGGGCCCAAGAGACCCAGTACTTC.

The rearrangement uses TRBV13 and TRBJ2-7, with a possible D match to TRBD2 (6 bases). Germline lookup yields CDR1 PRHDT and CDR2 FYEKMQ (reference sequence). This CDR3 comprises 13 residues. With 3 bases removed from V and 3 bases from J, the gap between germline ends came to 9 bases. CDR3 sequence: CASSLEGNYEQYF. The CDR3 DNA follows: TGTGCCAGCAGCTTGGAGGGGAACTACGAGCAGTACTTC.

The rearrangement links TRBV5-1 to TRBJ1-2; no clear D. The CDR3 loop spans 13 amino acids. Per the germline V gene, CDR1 is SGHRS and CDR2 is YFSETQ. Trimming took 2 bases from V and 8 from J, leaving 13 bases between them. The CDR3 DNA reads TGCGCCAGCAGCTTAGACGGAGCTAGGGGCTACACCTTC. It encodes CASSLDGARGYTF.